Listed below are T cell receptor beta chains from one sample, sequenced in a study of cytomegalovirus exposure and HLA in healthy donors. The method was immunoSEQ multiplex PCR; TCRdb's version includes in-frame clones alone and lacks a portion of them. In the table there are hundreds of thousands of clones, approximately 84% of which are singletons. What was sequenced was PBMCs. Source of these receptors: a middle-aged woman in good health and CMV-seronegative. The conserved cysteine and the conserved F or W are not part of the CDR3 here. The order of the fields is J gene, V gene, clone size, CDR3 protein. Rows may omit the clone size; those that give it use once, few, many or a size class.

>TRBJ2-3|TRBV19|-
ASSFRLAGGTDTQY
>TRBJ2-5|TRBV9|-
ASSGTSQETQY
>TRBJ1-1|TRBV6-6|few
ASSYNEGGPPEAF
>TRBJ2-7|TRBV6-5|-
ASSYSRDRAYEQY
>TRBJ1-2|TRBV7-9|-
ASSLSRGVNYGYT
>TRBJ2-2|TRBV2|-
ASTGGMRGTGELF
>TRBJ1-5|TRBV6-5|few
ASSRTGGGGQPQH
>TRBJ2-1|TRBV5-1|-
ASSLGTGNNEQF
>TRBJ1-4|TRBV7-2|-
ASSFRPGTGEKLF
>TRBJ2-5|TRBV2|-
ASSELAGGRMLETQY
>TRBJ2-1|TRBV11-2|-
ASSFPGEGRVRNNEQF
>TRBJ1-5|TRBV19|-
ASRYRRNQPQH
>TRBJ2-6|TRBV19|-
ASVSGANVLT
>TRBJ2-5|TRBV27|once
ASSLSAGGETQY
>TRBJ2-3|TRBV7-7|-
ASSKSGQTDTQY
>TRBJ2-7|TRBV28|once
AAGKDGGYEQY
>TRBJ1-3|TRBV6-6|-
ASSYSRSNTIY
>TRBJ2-1|TRBV7-7|-
ASSLSGGLGDEQF
>TRBJ1-2|TRBV7-9|-
ATDPVRDRGGGYT
>TRBJ2-5|TRBV6-5|-
ASNALGEAQY
>TRBJ2-3|TRBV6-1|-
ASSERVARTGGDTQY
>TRBJ1-6|TRBV19|-
ASSRTGLSPLH
>TRBJ2-5|TRBV5-1|-
ASSSIPGALTPRGETQY
>TRBJ1-1|TRBV18|few
ASSPSGGRGAEAF
>TRBJ2-5|TRBV2|-
ASSELGGPQETQY
>TRBJ2-3|TRBV7-2|-
ASSFFSRQRTDTQY
>TRBJ2-5|TRBV7-2|-
ASSQMGELETQY
>TRBJ1-3|TRBV7-9|-
ASSSFLGASGNTIY
>TRBJ2-2|TRBV30|-
AWTKNGGYGELF
>TRBJ2-5|TRBV5-6|-
ASSHVRVQETQY
>TRBJ1-2|TRBV6-4|-
ASSDSIDYPHGYT